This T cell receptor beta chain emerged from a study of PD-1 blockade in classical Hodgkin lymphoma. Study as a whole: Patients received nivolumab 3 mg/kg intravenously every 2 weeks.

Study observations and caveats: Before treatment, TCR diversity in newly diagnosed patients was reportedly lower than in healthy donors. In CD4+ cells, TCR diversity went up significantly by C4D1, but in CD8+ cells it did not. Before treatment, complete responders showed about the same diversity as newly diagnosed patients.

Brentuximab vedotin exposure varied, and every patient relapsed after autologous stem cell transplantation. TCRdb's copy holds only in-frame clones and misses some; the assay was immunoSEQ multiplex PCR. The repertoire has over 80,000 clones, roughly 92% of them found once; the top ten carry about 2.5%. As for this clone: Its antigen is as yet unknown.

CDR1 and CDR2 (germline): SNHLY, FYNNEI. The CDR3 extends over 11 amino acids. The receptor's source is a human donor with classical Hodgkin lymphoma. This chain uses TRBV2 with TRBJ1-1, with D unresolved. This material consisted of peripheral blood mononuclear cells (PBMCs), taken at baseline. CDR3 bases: TGTGCAATCACCGGGAGCCGTGAAGCTTTCTTT. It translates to CAITGSREAFF.